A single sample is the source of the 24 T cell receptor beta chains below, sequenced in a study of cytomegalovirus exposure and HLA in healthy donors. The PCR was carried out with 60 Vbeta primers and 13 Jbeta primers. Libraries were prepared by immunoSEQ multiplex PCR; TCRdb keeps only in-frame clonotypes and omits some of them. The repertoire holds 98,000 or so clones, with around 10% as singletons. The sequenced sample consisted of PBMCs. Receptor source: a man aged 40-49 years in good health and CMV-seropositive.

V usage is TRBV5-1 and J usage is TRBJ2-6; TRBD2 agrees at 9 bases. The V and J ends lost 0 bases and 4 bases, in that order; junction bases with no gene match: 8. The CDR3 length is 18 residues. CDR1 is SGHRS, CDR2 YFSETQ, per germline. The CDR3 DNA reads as TGCGCCAGCAGCTTGGTGGCGGCGGGAGGGATGGGGGCCAACGTCCTGACTTTC. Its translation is CASSLVAAGGMGANVLTF.

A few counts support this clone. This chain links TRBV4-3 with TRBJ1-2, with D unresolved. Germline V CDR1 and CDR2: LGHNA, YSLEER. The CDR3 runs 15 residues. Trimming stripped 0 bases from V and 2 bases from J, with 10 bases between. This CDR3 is CASSQDNRPNYGYTF. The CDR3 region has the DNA TGCGCCAGCAGCCAAGACAACAGACCAAACTATGGCTACACCTTC.

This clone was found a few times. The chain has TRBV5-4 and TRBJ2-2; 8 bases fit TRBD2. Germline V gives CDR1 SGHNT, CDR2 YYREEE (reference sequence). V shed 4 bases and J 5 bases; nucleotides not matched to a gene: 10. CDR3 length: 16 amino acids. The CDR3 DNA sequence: TGTGCCAGCAGCAAAGCCGGGACTAGTGAAACCGGGGAGCTGTTTTTT. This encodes CASSKAGTSETGELFF. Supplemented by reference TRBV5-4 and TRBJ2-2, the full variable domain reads ETGVTQSPTHLIKTRGQQVTLRCSSQSGHNTVSWYQQALGQGPQFIFQYYREEENGRGNFPPRFSGLQFPNYSSELNVNALELDDSALYLCASSKAGTSETGELFFGEGSRLTVL.

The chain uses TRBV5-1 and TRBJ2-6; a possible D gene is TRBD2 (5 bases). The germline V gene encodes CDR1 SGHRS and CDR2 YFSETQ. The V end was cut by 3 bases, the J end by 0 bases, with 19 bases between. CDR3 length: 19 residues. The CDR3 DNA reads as TGCGCCAGCAGCTGGACCGGGCCACAGAGCGGCTCTGGGGCCAACGTCCTGACTTTC. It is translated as CASSWTGPQSGSGANVLTF.

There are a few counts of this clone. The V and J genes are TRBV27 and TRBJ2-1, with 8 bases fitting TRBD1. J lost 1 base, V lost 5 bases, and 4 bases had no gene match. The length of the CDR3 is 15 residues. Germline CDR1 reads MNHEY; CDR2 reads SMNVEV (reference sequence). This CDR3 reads CASSLDRGSYNEQFF. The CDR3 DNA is TGTGCCAGCAGTCTAGACAGGGGATCCTACAATGAGCAGTTCTTC.

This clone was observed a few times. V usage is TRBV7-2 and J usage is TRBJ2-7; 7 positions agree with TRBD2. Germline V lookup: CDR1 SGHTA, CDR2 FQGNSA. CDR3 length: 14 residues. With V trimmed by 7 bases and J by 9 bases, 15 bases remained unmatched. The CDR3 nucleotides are TGTGCCAGCACACGGCAAGGGGAGGGGCGGGGGCAGTACTTC. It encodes CASTRQGEGRGQYF.

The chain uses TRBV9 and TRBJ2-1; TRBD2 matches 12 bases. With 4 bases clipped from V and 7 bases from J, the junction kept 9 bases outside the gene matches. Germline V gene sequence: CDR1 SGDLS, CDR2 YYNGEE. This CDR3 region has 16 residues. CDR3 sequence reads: CASSPLAGGPSNEQFF. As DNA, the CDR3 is TGTGCCAGCAGCCCTCTAGCGGGAGGGCCCTCGAATGAGCAGTTCTTC.

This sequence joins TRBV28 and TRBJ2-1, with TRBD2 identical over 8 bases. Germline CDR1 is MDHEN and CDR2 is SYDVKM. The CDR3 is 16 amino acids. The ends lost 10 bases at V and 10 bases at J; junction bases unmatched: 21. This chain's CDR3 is CATAGWERESFPEQFF. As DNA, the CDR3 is TGTGCCACAGCAGGTTGGGAGCGGGAGAGTTTCCCCGAGCAGTTCTTC.

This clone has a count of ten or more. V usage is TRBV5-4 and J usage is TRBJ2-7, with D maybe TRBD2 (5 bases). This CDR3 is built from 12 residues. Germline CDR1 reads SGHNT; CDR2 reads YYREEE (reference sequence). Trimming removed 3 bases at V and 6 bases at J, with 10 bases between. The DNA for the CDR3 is TGTGCCAGCAGCTCAAACCGGGGCGAGCAGTACTTC. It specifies CASSSNRGEQYF.

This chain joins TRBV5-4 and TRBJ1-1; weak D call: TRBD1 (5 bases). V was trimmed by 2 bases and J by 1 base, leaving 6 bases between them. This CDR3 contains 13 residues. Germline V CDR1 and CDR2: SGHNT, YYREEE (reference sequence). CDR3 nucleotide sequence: TGTGCCAGCAGCTTCAGGGAGAACACTGAAGCTTTCTTT. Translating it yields CASSFRENTEAFF.

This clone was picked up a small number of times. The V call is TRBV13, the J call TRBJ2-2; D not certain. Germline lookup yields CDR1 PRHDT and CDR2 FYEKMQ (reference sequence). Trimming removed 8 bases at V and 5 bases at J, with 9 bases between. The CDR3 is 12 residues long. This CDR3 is CASSILTGELFF. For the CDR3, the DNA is TGTGCCAGCTCTATCCTAACCGGGGAGCTGTTTTTT.

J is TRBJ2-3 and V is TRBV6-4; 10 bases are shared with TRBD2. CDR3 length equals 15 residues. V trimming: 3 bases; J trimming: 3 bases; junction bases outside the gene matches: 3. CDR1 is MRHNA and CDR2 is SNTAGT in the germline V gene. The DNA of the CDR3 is TGTGCCAGCAGTGAGGCTAGCGGGAGAACAGATACGCAGTATTTT. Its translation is CASSEASGRTDTQYF.

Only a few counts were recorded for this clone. The CDR3 is CASSLLQGRGYTF. DNA for the CDR3: TGTGCCAGCAGCTTACTACAGGGGCGAGGCTACACCTTC. The chain combines TRBV7-9 with TRBJ1-2, with TRBD1 matching over 7 bases. V dropped 2 bases and J dropped 8; count of bases not matched to a gene: 5. The CDR3 is made up of 13 amino acids. Germline V gene data show CDR1 as SEHNR and CDR2 as FQNEAQ (reference sequence).

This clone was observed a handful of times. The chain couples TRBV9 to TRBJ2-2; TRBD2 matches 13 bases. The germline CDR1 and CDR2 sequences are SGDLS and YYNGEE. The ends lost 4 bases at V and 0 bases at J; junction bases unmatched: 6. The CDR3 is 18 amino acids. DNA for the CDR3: TGTGCCAGCAGCTGGACTAGCGGGAGAAGGACGAACACCGGGGAGCTGTTTTTT. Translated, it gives CASSWTSGRRTNTGELFF.

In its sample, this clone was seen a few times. CDR3: CASSPGQGSTEAFF. The CDR3 nucleotides read TGTGCCAGCAGCCCAGGACAGGGATCCACTGAAGCTTTCTTT. The chain joins TRBV7-9 to TRBJ1-1; TRBD1 aligns across 8 bases. The CDR3 runs 14 residues. CDR1 SEHNR and CDR2 FQNEAQ come from the germline V gene (reference sequence). Trimming removed 5 bases from V and 4 bases from J; junction bases left unmatched: 6.

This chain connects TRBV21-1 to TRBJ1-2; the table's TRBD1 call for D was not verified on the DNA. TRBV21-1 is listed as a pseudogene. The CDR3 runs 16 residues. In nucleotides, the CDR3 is TGTGCCAGCAGCGAAGAGTTCAACTGGGCCATGGGTGGCTACACCTTC. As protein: CASSEEFNWAMGGYTF.

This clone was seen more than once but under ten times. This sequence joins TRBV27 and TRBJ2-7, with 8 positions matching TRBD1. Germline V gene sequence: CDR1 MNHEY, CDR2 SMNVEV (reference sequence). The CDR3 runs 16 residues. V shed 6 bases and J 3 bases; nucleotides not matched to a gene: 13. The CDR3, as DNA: TGTGCCAGCAGCTACGTGGCCGGGACAGGAAACTACGAGCAGTACTTC. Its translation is CASSYVAGTGNYEQYF.

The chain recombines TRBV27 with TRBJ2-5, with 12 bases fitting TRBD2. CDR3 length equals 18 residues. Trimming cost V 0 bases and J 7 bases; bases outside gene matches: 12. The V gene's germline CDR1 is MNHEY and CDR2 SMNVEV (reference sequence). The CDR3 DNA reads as TGTGCCAGCAGTTTATCGAGTGGTCTAGCGGGAGGGTCCGGGACCCAGTACTTC. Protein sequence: CASSLSSGLAGGSGTQYF.

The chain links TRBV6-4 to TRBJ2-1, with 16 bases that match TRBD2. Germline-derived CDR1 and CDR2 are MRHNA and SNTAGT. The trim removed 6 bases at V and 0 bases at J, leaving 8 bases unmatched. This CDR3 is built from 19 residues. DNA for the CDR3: TGTGCCAGCAGCCCCTGGGGACTAGCGGGGGGGAGCTCCTACAATGAGCAGTTCTTC. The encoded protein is CASSPWGLAGGSSYNEQFF.

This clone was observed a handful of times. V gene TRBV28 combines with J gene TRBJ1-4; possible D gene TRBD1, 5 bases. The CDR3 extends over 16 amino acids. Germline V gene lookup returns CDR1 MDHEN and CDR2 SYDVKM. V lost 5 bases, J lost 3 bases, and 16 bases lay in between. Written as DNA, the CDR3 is TGTGCCAGCAGTATGGAAATAGGGACTTCTAATGAAAAACTGTTTTTT. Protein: CASSMEIGTSNEKLFF.

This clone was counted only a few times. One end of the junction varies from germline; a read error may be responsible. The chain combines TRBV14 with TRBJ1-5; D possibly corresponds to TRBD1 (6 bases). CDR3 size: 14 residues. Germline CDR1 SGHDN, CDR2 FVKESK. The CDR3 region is CASSQGGGNQPQHF. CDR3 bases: TGTGCCAGCAGTCAAGGGGGAGGCAATCAGCCCCAGCATTTT.

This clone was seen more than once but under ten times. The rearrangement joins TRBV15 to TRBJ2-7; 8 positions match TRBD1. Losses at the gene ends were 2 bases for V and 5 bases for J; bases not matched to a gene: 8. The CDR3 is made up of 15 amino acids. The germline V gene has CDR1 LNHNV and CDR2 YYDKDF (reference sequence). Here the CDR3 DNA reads TGTGCCACCAGCAGATCCGGACAGGGATTGGACGAGCAGTACTTC. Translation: CATSRSGQGLDEQYF.

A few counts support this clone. The CDR3 bases are TGTGCTAGTGGTTTGGCAAGAGGGTTACAGGGGGCTCAAGAGACCCAGTACTTC. It is translated as CASGLARGLQGAQETQYF. The chain has TRBV12-5 and TRBJ2-5; 9 bases align to TRBD1. J lost 2 bases, V lost 1 base, and 11 bases had no gene match. The CDR3 loop spans 18 amino acids. Looked up from germline, CDR1 is LGHNT and CDR2 is FRNRAP.

For the CDR3, the DNA is TGTGCCAGCAGCCCGGGACAGTGGCGGGAGACCCAGTACTTC. It specifies CASSPGQWRETQYF. The chain employs TRBV28 and TRBJ2-5, with 7 nucleotides matching TRBD1. Germline V CDR1 and CDR2: MDHEN, SYDVKM. The CDR3 runs to 14 residues. With V trimmed by 6 bases and J by 5 bases, 9 bases remained unmatched.